This T cell receptor beta chain is from a study of blood T cells in healthy people across ages. A J-beta primer mix and a sample-barcoded 5' primer were used in a second PCR of roughly 6 to 12 cycles. TCRdb re-analysed the 5' RACE reads in MiXCR, keeping a single row per CDR3 protein. This table holds over 1,300,000 distinct CDR3 sequences, approximately 59% found once. For this clonotype: Its cognate antigen is unknown.

Overall study findings and caveats: When set beside aged donors, long-lived donors presented more naive CD4+ cells and higher diversity.

V trimming: 0 bases; J trimming: 5 bases; junction bases outside the gene matches: 21. The CDR3 sequence is 20 residues long. Every donor provided roughly 10 milliliters of peripheral blood. The sequence was collected from a man between 18 and 29 years old in good health. The chain couples TRBV12-3 or TRBV12-4 to TRBJ2-7, with 8 bases fitting TRBD2. Material for sequencing was blood. CDR3 in DNA: TGTGCCAGCAGTTTAGCGCCCCGCCTCTACCCCGTGGTAGCGGGGAACGAGCAGTACTTC. Translated, it gives CASSLAPRLYPVVAGNEQYF.